Here is one T cell receptor beta chain with its context. There is no known antigen for this receptor. Base-call qualities are not available, and no considerably larger clone is one nucleotide away. Library generation was performed with 5' RACE. Sequencing took place on an Illumina HiSeq 2500. A second PCR of roughly 6 to 12 cycles was performed with a sample-barcoded 5' primer and a J-beta primer mix. A template-switch 5' adaptor carrying 12 random nucleotides introduced a unique molecular identifier onto each TCR beta cDNA molecule. Each sample yielded at least 3 million CDR3-containing paired-end reads. First-strand cDNA synthesis was performed from all RNA using the Mint cDNA synthesis kit, with priming by a TRBC-specific oligonucleotide. Following uracil-DNA glycosylase treatment, all cDNA underwent a first 18-cycle PCR with the universal primers M1SS and BC2_uni_R. Per the authors' processing: Each sample was normalized by randomly selecting 1 million high-quality reads, each carrying a distinct molecular identifier. Instead of being binned into consensus sequences, reads with shared molecular identifiers were discarded. CDR3 identification, clonotype clustering and error correction used MiTCR with a Q25 quality threshold and the strictest error-elimination algorithm. A nonparametric unseen species model with Euler transformation was used to estimate a lower bound on total TCR beta diversity. TCRdb trimmed the raw reads at Q25, called clones with MiXCR and kept productive beta chains. All rows with the same CDR3 protein become a single entry with the most common DNA and genes. The V and J calls and clone size are TCRdb's, not the authors'. The sample table records 550,000 to 700,000 distinct CDR3 sequences; 27% of these occur just once. The top ten clones comprise 18% of the sample.

The entry originates in a study of blood T cells in healthy people across ages (dated by TCRdb to between 2015 and 2016). With respect to the entire study: Template switching captured roughly one uniquely barcoded TCR beta cDNA molecule per two T cells in model experiments. To avoid experimental bias, donors of different ages were randomly spread across the sequencing lanes. The study analyzed two additional independent replicas of 1 million unique cDNA reads from the same blood draw for two donors, one aged 18 to 29 and one aged 80 or older. Four age groups were formed from the donors: young (average about 15 years), middle-aged (just under 40), aged (over 55) and long-lived (less than 85). The study measured age-related changes in TCR beta repertoire diversity using deep sequencing normalized with unique cDNA molecular identifiers. Here is what the overall study found, with its caveats: Compared with the aged group, the long-lived group had more naive CD4+ T cells, fewer expanded clones and increased TCR diversity, a pattern suggesting age selection. Conclusive comparison of naive and antigen-experienced compartments was prevented by the profiling of bulk unsorted PBMCs. Estimates of total diversity based on one million sequenced T cells were considered lower bounds and underestimates. The CMV infection status of donors was not known, potentially confounding age-related changes in expanded clonotypes. As age increased, observed TCR beta diversity per million T cells dropped in a roughly linear way, and a significant reduction was already evident by age 40. There was a strong correlation between observed TCR beta diversity and the percentage of naive T cells measured by flow cytometry.

Systemically healthy Caucasian individuals from Russia, some 40 in total and aged roughly 6 to 100 years, were included as donors. Each donor gave approximately 9.3 milliliters of peripheral blood, collected into EDTA-treated Vacutainer tubes. Ficoll-Paque density-gradient centrifugation was used to isolate PBMCs, with at least 6 million obtained per sample. Trizol reagent was used to extract total RNA from PBMCs, with at least 6 micrograms per sample. Naive CD45RAhigh/CD27high T cell percentages were measured by flow cytometry on a PBMC aliquot from every donor. The sequence came from a woman in her seventies in good health. The sample consisted of blood.

CDR3 reads: CASSARGAVNGYTF. The sequenced DNA is TGCGCCAGCAGTGCGAGGGGCGCGGTTAATGGCTACACCTTC. The sequence is built from TRBV5-1 and TRBJ1-2, and the D gene may be TRBD1, 5 bases matching. Trimming at the junction amounts to 5 bases on V and 6 bases on J, and the germline ends lie 17 bases apart. The cysteine opens and the phenylalanine closes a CDR3 of 14 amino acids. Only the CDR3 region is kept as DNA, spanning 42 bases read in frame from base 1. Reading the germline V gene gives CDR1 SGHRS and CDR2 YFSETQ.